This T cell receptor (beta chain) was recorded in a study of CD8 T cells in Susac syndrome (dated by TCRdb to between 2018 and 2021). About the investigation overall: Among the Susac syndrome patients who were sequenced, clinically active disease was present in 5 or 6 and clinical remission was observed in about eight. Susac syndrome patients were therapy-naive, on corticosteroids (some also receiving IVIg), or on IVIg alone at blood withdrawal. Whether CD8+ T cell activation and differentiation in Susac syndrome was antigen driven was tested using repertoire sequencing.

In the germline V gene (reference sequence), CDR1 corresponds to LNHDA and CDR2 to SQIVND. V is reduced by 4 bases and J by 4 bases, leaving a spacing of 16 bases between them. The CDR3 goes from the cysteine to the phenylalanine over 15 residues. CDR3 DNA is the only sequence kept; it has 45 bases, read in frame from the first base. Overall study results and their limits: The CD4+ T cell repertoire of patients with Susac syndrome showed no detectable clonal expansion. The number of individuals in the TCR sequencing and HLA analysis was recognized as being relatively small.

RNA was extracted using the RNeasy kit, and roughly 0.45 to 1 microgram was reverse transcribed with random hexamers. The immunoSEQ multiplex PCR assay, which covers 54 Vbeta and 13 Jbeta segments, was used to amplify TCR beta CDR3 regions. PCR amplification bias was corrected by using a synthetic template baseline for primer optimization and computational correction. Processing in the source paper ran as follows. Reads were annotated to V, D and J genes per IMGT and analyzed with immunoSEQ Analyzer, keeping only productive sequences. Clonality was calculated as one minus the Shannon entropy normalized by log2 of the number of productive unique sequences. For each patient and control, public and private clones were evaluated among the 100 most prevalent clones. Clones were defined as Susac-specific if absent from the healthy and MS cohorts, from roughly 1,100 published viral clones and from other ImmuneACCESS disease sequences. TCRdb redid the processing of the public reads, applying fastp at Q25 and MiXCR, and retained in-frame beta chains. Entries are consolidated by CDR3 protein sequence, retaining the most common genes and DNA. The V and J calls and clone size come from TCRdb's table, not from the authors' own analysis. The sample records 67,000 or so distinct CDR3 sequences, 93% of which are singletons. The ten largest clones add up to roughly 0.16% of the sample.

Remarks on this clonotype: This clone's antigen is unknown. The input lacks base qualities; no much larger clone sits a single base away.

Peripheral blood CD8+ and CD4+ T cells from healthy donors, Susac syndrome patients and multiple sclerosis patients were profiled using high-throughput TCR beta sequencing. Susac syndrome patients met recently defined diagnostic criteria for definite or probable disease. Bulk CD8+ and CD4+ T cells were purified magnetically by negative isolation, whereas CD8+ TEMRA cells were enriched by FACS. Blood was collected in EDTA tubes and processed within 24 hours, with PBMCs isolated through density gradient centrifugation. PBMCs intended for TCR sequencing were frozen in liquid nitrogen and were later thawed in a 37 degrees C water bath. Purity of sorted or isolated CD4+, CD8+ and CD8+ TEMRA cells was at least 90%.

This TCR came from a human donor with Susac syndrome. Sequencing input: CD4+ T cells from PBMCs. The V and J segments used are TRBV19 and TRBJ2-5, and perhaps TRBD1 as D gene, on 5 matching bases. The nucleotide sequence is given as TGTGCCAGTAGTACCGAGTCAGGGTCGGTAGAGACCCAGTACTTC. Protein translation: CASSTESGSVETQYF.